This T cell receptor (beta chain) was captured by sequencing in a study of blood T cell repertoires in COVID-19. Study information: There were acute and convalescent COVID-19 samples, and they came from the United States, Italy and Spain. PBMCs, B-cell-depleted T cells, or T cells were the source of the cDNA or gDNA that made up the material.

Germline assignment: CDR1 SGHDN and CDR2 FVKESK. The CDR3 runs 15 residues. Trimming removed 4 bases from V and 4 bases from J, with 16 bases in between. In the original analysis: Estimation of nucleated cell counts relied on the amplification of reference gene primers. Clones were read by immunoSEQ multiplex PCR, and TCRdb kept only the in-frame ones, dropping some. D and trimming come from the DNA, and the V and J calls and clone size come from that table. The sample carries more than 200,000 clones, around four fifths recorded once. Sequenced: peripheral blood. This clonotype originated in a woman between 50 and 59 years old with acute or convalescent COVID-19. V and J are TRBV14 and TRBJ1-2; the D gene is possibly TRBD1 (5 bases). CDR3 nucleotides: TGTGCCAGCAGCCCCCTAACCGGACAATTCTATGGCTACACCTTC. This sequence encodes CASSPLTGQFYGYTF. The entire variable domain, with the rest obtained from reference TRBV14 and TRBJ1-2, is as follows: EAGVTQFPSHSVIEKGQTVTLRCDPISGHDNLYWYRRVMGKEIKFLLHFVKESKQDESGMPNNRFLAERTGGTYSTLKVQPAELEDSGVYFCASSPLTGQFYGYTFGSGTRLTVV.